This TCR beta chain came from a study of tumor-infiltrating lymphocytes in primary liver carcinoma. This clonotype has only a few counts. Its antigen is undetermined. This may come from a read error, since a much larger clone is one base off. There are 15 residues in the CDR3. Germline CDR1 reads MDHEN; CDR2 reads SYDVKM. V shed 5 bases and J 11 bases; nucleotides not matched to a gene: 15. Findings and limits, study-wide: Presence in all five tumor regions was observed for only about 7-24% of top clones. Blood fell significantly below tumors in its top-250-clone fraction (p = 0.039).

Joint extraction of RNA and DNA used about 17-31 mg of bulk tissue that was unsorted. Researchers generated TCR beta cDNA from roughly 510 ng of total RNA, relying on a constant-region primer. Construction of TCR beta libraries relied on three successive nested multiplex PCR rounds employing slightly modified ARM-PCR. Primers for the first two PCR rounds were TRBV1-TRBV30 forward primers and a C-beta reverse primer (about 9 cycles per round). Each CDR3 protein is one row after TCRdb ran MiXCR on the multiplex PCR reads. The table records roughly 30,000 distinct CDR3 sequences, 60% to 85% of them present only once.

The sequence was obtained from a middle-aged man with primary liver carcinoma and hepatitis B virus infection. The V and J genes are TRBV28 and TRBJ1-1; 9 nucleotides align to TRBD1. Sequencing was performed on liver tumor tissue from sampling region 5. Subset meaning: tumor region T5, tumor centre. CDR3 in DNA: TGTGCCAGCAGTCCTCCGGGACAGGGAGAGTATAGTGCTTTCTTT. It encodes CASSPPGQGEYSAFF. Full variable domain (missing parts from reference TRBV28 and TRBJ1-1): DVKVTQSSRYLVKRTGEKVFLECVQDMDHENMFWYRQDPGLGLRLIYFSYDVKMKEKGDIPEGYSVSREKKERFSLILESASTNQTSMYLCASSPPGQGEYSAFFGQGTRLTVV.